This T cell receptor beta chain was identified during a study of blood T cell repertoires in COVID-19. Cohorts were based on clinical histories the participants reported. This table comes from immunoSEQ multiplex PCR, and its TCRdb copy is limited to in-frame clones, with some not included. In the table there are about 190,000 clones, about 88% of which are singletons. The V gene lost 4 bases and the J gene lost 5 bases, with 17 bases spanning the gap. Germline V lookup: CDR1 SEHNR, CDR2 FQNEAQ (reference sequence). This CDR3 region has 15 residues. This TCR derives from a woman aged 40-49 years in a cohort exposed to, infected with or recovered from COVID-19 (not recorded which). This chain links TRBV7-9 with TRBJ2-5, with D possibly matching TRBD1 (5 bases). The sample comprised PBMCs or T cells enriched from blood (not recorded which). The CDR3: CASSSVQGRWETQYF. As DNA, the CDR3 is TGTGCCAGCAGCTCGGTGCAGGGAAGGTGGGAGACCCAGTACTTC.